This is a list of T cell receptor beta chains from one sample in a study of blood T cell repertoires in COVID-19. Profiled with immunoSEQ multiplex PCR; TCRdb holds only in-frame clones, not every one. The table lists roughly 500,000 clones, 88% of them singletons. The sample was PBMCs or T cells enriched from blood (not recorded which). Every receptor here comes from a woman aged 55-69 years who had recovered from COVID-19. Each CDR3 is given with its conserved first and last residue. Each record gives: J gene, D gene, clone size, V gene, CDR3 protein, CDR3 DNA. A D gene is named only where the DNA matches it firmly. Some rows mark clone size as missing; the rest say once, few, many or name a class of expanded clone.

TRBJ1-1,.,.,TRBV3-1/TRBV3-2,CASRPTRANTEAFF,TGTGCCAGCAGGCCTACGAGGGCGAACACTGAAGCTTTCTTT
TRBJ2-5,TRBD1,.,TRBV6-4,CASGDRSGETQYF,TGTGCCAGCGGGGACAGGTCCGGCGAGACCCAGTACTTC
TRBJ1-6,TRBD1,few,TRBV6-5,CASRADRGQNSPLHF,TGTGCCAGCAGGGCTGACAGGGGGCAAAATTCACCCCTCCACTTT
TRBJ1-1,TRBD1,.,TRBV5-4,CASSPRTGATEAFF,TGTGCCAGCAGCCCCCGGACAGGGGCCACTGAAGCTTTCTTT
TRBJ1-1,.,.,TRBV12-3/TRBV12-4,CASSSQGWTEAFF,TGTGCCAGCAGTTCCCAGGGGTGGACTGAAGCTTTCTTT
TRBJ2-7,TRBD1,.,TRBV5-1,CASSLAGTGDYEQYF,TGCGCCAGCAGCTTGGCAGGGACAGGGGACTACGAGCAGTACTTC
TRBJ2-1,TRBD2,.,TRBV4-1,CASSQGSGGLFDEQFF,TGCGCCAGCAGCCAAGGGAGCGGGGGCCTTTTCGATGAGCAGTTCTTC
TRBJ2-3,.,once,TRBV9,CASSVLSGTDTQYF,TGTGCCAGCAGCGTACTATCGGGCACAGATACGCAGTATTTT
TRBJ2-3,TRBD2,.,TRBV11-3,CASRDTSGPPDTQYF,TGTGCCAGCAGGGATACTAGCGGTCCTCCAGATACGCAGTATTTT
TRBJ2-1,.,.,TRBV5-1,CASSNLYNEQFF,TGCGCCAGCAGCAACTTATACAATGAGCAGTTCTTC
TRBJ1-3,.,.,TRBV5-1,CASSLAQGSGNTIYF,TGCGCCAGCAGCTTGGCGCAGGGCTCTGGAAACACCATATATTTT
TRBJ2-3,.,.,TRBV12-5,CASGSPPLGTQYF,TGTGCTAGTGGTTCCCCTCCGCTTGGCACGCAGTATTTT
TRBJ2-2,.,.,TRBV18,CASSPRTGGPNTGELFF,TGTGCCAGCTCACCACGAACAGGAGGGCCGAACACCGGGGAGCTGTTTTTT
TRBJ1-2,.,.,TRBV5-1,CASSLGAPAHGYTF,TGCGCCAGCAGCTTGGGGGCACCTGCTCATGGCTACACCTTC
TRBJ2-3,.,.,TRBV2,CASSANGGDTQYF,TGTGCCAGCAGCGCCAATGGCGGGGATACGCAGTATTTT
TRBJ2-7,.,once,TRBV19,CASSIVEGAIYEQYF,TGTGCCAGTAGTATAGTGGAGGGGGCGATTTACGAGCAGTACTTC
TRBJ1-6,.,.,TRBV6-4,CASSEQKSGSPLHF,TGTGCCAGCAGTGAACAGAAGAGTGGCTCACCCCTCCACTTT
TRBJ2-3,.,.,TRBV3-1/TRBV3-2,CASSHATLPAQYF,TGTGCCAGCAGCCACGCGACTCTTCCTGCGCAGTATTTT
TRBJ1-4,.,.,TRBV19,CASSRGSNEKLFF,TGTGCCAGTAGTAGGGGCTCTAATGAAAAACTGTTTTTT
TRBJ2-7,.,.,TRBV6-2/TRBV6-3,CASSFSSYEQYF,TGTGCCAGCAGTTTCTCGAGCTACGAGCAGTACTTC
TRBJ2-1,TRBD2,.,TRBV4-2,CASSQLAGTNEQFF,TGTGCCAGCAGCCAACTAGCGGGGACCAATGAGCAGTTCTTC
TRBJ1-4,.,.,TRBV30,CAWSVGGTNEKLFF,TGTGCCTGGAGTGTGGGAGGAACTAATGAAAAACTGTTTTTT
TRBJ2-5,TRBD2,.,TRBV3-1/TRBV3-2,CASSHQPTRLAGGIETQYF,TGTGCCAGCAGCCACCAACCGACCCGACTAGCGGGGGGAATTGAGACCCAGTACTTC
TRBJ1-4,.,.,TRBV15,CATSRDMMGPGKLFF,TGTGCCACCAGCAGAGATATGATGGGCCCAGGAAAACTGTTTTTT
TRBJ2-1,TRBD2,.,TRBV10-2,CATGGAYNEQFF,TGCGCCACGGGAGGAGCCTACAATGAGCAGTTCTTC
TRBJ1-1,.,.,TRBV6-5,CASIVTWTANTEAFF,TGTGCCAGCATAGTAACTTGGACAGCGAACACTGAAGCTTTCTTT
TRBJ1-6,TRBD1,few,TRBV5-8,CASSLDRAYNSPLHF,TGTGCCAGCAGCTTAGACAGGGCCTATAATTCACCCCTCCACTTT
TRBJ1-3,.,.,TRBV3-1/TRBV3-2,CASSAGGNTIYF,TGTGCCAGCTCGGCGGGGGGAAACACCATATATTTT
TRBJ1-3,.,few,TRBV3-1/TRBV3-2,CASSQTSISGNTIYF,TGTGCCAGCAGCCAGACAAGTATCTCTGGAAACACCATATATTTT
TRBJ1-1,TRBD1,.,TRBV6-5,CASIPEQGVGTEAFF,TGTGCCAGCATTCCCGAACAGGGGGTAGGCACTGAAGCTTTCTTT
TRBJ1-2,TRBD1,.,TRBV30,CAWQGAGGYTF,TGTGCCTGGCAGGGGGCGGGAGGCTACACCTTC
TRBJ2-3,.,.,TRBV11-3,CASSLAATAETQYF,TGTGCCAGCAGCTTGGCAGCCACAGCTGAGACGCAGTATTTT
TRBJ1-1,.,.,TRBV2,CASPSGTNTEAFF,TGTGCCAGCCCTTCGGGGACTAACACTGAAGCTTTCTTT
TRBJ2-1,.,.,TRBV2,CASSEAEGTYNEQFF,TGTGCCAGCAGTGAAGCGGAGGGGACCTACAATGAGCAGTTCTTC
TRBJ1-5,.,once,TRBV28,CASSSLGGGSWDQPQHF,TGTGCCAGCAGTTCCCTCGGGGGGGGCAGCTGGGATCAGCCCCAGCATTTT
TRBJ1-1,.,.,TRBV20-1,CSASSTAVSTEAFF,TGCAGTGCTAGTTCGACTGCAGTAAGCACTGAAGCTTTCTTT
TRBJ2-3,TRBD2,.,TRBV5-1,CASSKMGLASDTQYF,TGCGCCAGCAGCAAGATGGGACTAGCTTCAGATACGCAGTATTTT
TRBJ2-3,TRBD1,once,TRBV7-9,CASSPTGGIADTQYF,TGTGCCAGCAGCCCAACAGGGGGCATCGCAGATACGCAGTATTTT